A single sample gave rise to the 6 T cell receptor beta chains below, sequenced in a study of T cell clonality in common variable immunodeficiency. Libraries were prepared by immunoSEQ multiplex PCR; TCRdb keeps only in-frame clonotypes and omits some of them. The data show about 32,000 clones, none appearing only once, with almost 4.5% held by the ten largest. The source material was peripheral blood mononuclear cells. These receptors were collected from a person between 18 and 75 years old in good health.

This clone was observed many times. CDR3 region: CASSVDGTGNGGELFF. The CDR3 DNA, read in part, is TGTGCCAGCAGTGTGGACGGGACAGGGAATGGCGGGGAG. The chain is built from TRBV6-1 and TRBJ2-2; 9 bases agree with TRBD1. The CDR3 extends 3 residues past the end of the read, so its final part is completed from the germline J gene. The CDR3 consists of 16 residues. After removal of 4 bases from V and 7 bases from J, the junction contained 10 bases not matched to a gene. Germline values: CDR1 MNHNS, CDR2 SASEGT.

This clone has a count of ten or more. The CDR3 end is not reached by the read, which stops 3 residues before it; the germline J gene fills it in. The chain couples TRBV5-5 to TRBJ2-2; D possibly corresponds to TRBD1 (6 bases). This CDR3 is built from 14 residues. Trimming shortened V by 5 bases and J by 2 bases, and 10 bases separated the two germline ends. Germline loops: CDR1 SGHKS, CDR2 YYEKEE (reference sequence). The CDR3 spells CASRWTENTGELFF. Partial CDR3 DNA: TGTGCCAGCAGATGGACAGAAAACACCGGGGAG.

This clone was observed a few times. The read ends 3 residues shy of where the CDR3 ends; the end is completed using the germline J gene. The chain recombines TRBV2 with TRBJ1-5; 7 bases map to TRBD1. The CDR3 has 16 amino acids. Germline loops: CDR1 SNHLY, CDR2 FYNNEI. V shed 5 bases and J 0 bases; nucleotides not matched to a gene: 7. The covered CDR3 bases are TGTGCCAGCAGTCGGGACAGAACAAATAGCAATCAGCCC. This sequence encodes CASSRDRTNSNQP. The whole CDR3 reads CASSRDRTNSNQPQHF. The complete variable domain, with remaining parts taken from reference TRBV2 and TRBJ1-5, reads EPEVTQTPSHQVTQMGQEVILRCVPISNHLYFYWYRQILGQKVEFLVSFYNNEISEKSEIFDDQFSVERPDGSNFTLKIRSTKLEDSAMYFCASSRDRTNSNQPQHFGDGTRLSIL.

This clone was seen ten or more times. The CDR3 end is not reached by the read, which stops 3 residues before it; the germline J gene fills it in. This chain connects TRBV11-2 to TRBJ1-3; D is unresolved. The CDR3 extends over 13 amino acids. V was pared by 6 bases and J by 6 bases, with 12 bases between. Germline loops: CDR1 SGHAT, CDR2 FQNNGV. The CDR3 protein is CASSPNDVNTIYF. CDR3 DNA, as far as it was read: TGTGCCAGCAGTCCTAACGATGTAAACACC. Complete variable domain (other parts from reference TRBV11-2 and TRBJ1-3): EAGVAQSPRYKIIEKRQSVAFWCNPISGHATLYWYQQILGQGPKLLIQFQNNGVVDDSQLPKDRFSAERLKGVDSTLKIQPAKLEDSAVYLCASSPNDVNTIYFGEGSWLTVV.

About this clone: The read is 3 residues too short to cover the CDR3 end, so that end is filled in from the germline J gene. The chain couples TRBV19 to TRBJ1-4, with D perhaps TRBD1 (5 bases). The CDR3 covers 15 residues. The V gene's germline CDR1 is LNHDA and CDR2 SQIVND (reference sequence). Deletions cut 4 bases from V and 0 bases from J, with 9 bases between. The CDR3 is CASSTQGATNEKLFF. CDR3 bases read: TGTGCCAGTAGTACCCAGGGCGCAACTAATGAAAAA. Using reference TRBV19 and TRBJ1-4 for the parts outside the CDR3, the full variable domain is DGGITQSPKYLFRKEGQNVTLSCEQNLNHDAMYWYRQDPGQGLRLIYYSQIVNDFQKGDIAEGYSVSREKKESFPLTVTSAQKNPTAFYLCASSTQGATNEKLFFGSGTQLSVL.

The sample holds many counts of this clone. The read comes to an end 3 residues before the CDR3 does, leaving the germline J gene to fill in the end. The genes are TRBV7-3 and TRBJ2-1, with 10 bases lining up with TRBD1. The CDR3 spans 15 residues. Trimming removed 3 bases from V and 5 bases from J; junction bases left unmatched: 4. CDR1 SGHTA and CDR2 FQGTGA come from the germline V gene. CDR3 loop: CASSFGGTGDNEQFF. The CDR3 bases that were read are TGTGCCAGCAGCTTCGGCGGGACAGGGGACAATGAG. The full variable domain, with the rest looked up from reference TRBV7-3 and TRBJ2-1, is GAGVSQTPSNKVTEKGKYVELRCDPISGHTALYWYRQSLGQGPEFLIYFQGTGAADDSGLPNDRFFAVRPEGSVSTLKIQRTERGDSAVYLCASSFGGTGDNEQFFGPGTRLTVL.